A selection of T cell receptor beta chains follows, all from one sample in a study of vaccination effects on CD4 cells after COVID-19. The assay was immunoSEQ multiplex PCR, and TCRdb's table has in-frame clones only and misses some. This repertoire shows about 50,000 clones, about 70% found once; its top ten account for about 5%. No antigens are known for them. The sample consisted of CD4+ T cells from PBMCs cultured without peptide, taken after COVID-19 vaccination. These receptors originate from a human donor who had a prior SARS-CoV-2 infection. The CDR3 runs from the conserved cysteine through the conserved F or W. The D gene is left open where the match is weak. Clone size appears in some rows only: once, few, many, or a class for an expanded clone.

J	size	V	D	CDR3	DNA
TRBJ1-2	NA	TRBV14	NA	CASSPRTDSNYGYTF	TGTGCCAGCAGCCCGCGGACAGATTCTAACTATGGCTACACCTTC
TRBJ2-7	NA	TRBV4-2	TRBD2	CASSQVGGRGSYEQYF	TGTGCCAGCAGCCAAGTGGGCGGGAGGGGATCCTACGAGCAGTACTTC
TRBJ1-1	NA	TRBV2	NA	CASSGGNTEAFF	TGTGCCAGCAGTGGGGGGAACACTGAAGCTTTCTTT
TRBJ2-7	few	TRBV6-5	NA	CASTTHPRGYEQYF	TGTGCCAGCACCACCCACCCGAGGGGCTACGAGCAGTACTTC
TRBJ2-3	NA	TRBV6-2/TRBV6-3	TRBD1	CASSSLRWTGLDTQYF	TGTGCCAGCAGTTCGCTACGCTGGACAGGCTTAGATACGCAGTATTTT
TRBJ1-1	NA	TRBV6-5	NA	CASSLRQGYWTEAFF	TGTGCCAGCAGTCTTCGTCAGGGTTATTGGACTGAAGCTTTCTTT
TRBJ2-3	NA	TRBV5-1	NA	CASSLPLGTDTQYF	TGCGCCAGCAGCTTGCCGTTGGGCACAGATACGCAGTATTTT
TRBJ2-5	once	TRBV28	NA	CASRTPGGQETQYF	TGTGCCAGCAGAACTCCTGGGGGCCAAGAGACCCAGTACTTC
TRBJ2-5	NA	TRBV30	NA	CAWSVQFETQYF	TGTGCCTGGAGTGTACAGTTTGAGACCCAGTACTTC
TRBJ1-3	NA	TRBV10-3	TRBD1	CAIRAGQGTSYSGNTIYF	TGTGCCATCAGGGCGGGACAGGGAACGAGCTACTCTGGAAACACCATATATTTT
TRBJ2-5	NA	TRBV5-4	TRBD2	CASSLAGRGGLETQYF	TGTGCCAGCAGCTTGGCTGGGCGGGGGGGCTTGGAGACCCAGTACTTC
TRBJ2-1	once	TRBV7-2	TRBD2	CASKPTRTSPNEQFF	TGTGCCAGCAAACCGACGAGGACTAGTCCCAATGAGCAGTTCTTC
TRBJ2-7	NA	TRBV6-5	NA	CASSYSNRVASYEQYF	TGTGCCAGCAGTTACTCGAACAGGGTTGCCTCCTACGAGCAGTACTTC